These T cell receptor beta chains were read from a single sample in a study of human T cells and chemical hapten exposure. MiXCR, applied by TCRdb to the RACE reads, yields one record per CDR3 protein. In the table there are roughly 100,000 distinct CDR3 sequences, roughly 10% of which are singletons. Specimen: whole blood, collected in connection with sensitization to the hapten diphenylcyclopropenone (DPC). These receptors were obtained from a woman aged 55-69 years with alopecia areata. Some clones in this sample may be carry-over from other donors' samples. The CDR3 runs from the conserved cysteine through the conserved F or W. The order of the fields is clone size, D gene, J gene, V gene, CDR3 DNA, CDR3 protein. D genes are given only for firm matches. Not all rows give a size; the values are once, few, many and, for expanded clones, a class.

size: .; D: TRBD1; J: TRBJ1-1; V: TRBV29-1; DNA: TGCAGCGTTGGAGGGGGCGCCGCGTTGATGGCTGAAGCTTTCTTT; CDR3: CSVGGGAALMAEAFF
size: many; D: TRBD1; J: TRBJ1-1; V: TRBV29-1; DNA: TGCAGCGTGGGACAGCCTAAAGCTTTCTTT; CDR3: CSVGQPKAFF
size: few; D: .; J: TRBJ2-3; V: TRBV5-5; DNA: TGTGCCAGCAGCTTGGGATCGGACAAGTACACAGATACGCAGTATTTT; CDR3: CASSLGSDKYTDTQYF
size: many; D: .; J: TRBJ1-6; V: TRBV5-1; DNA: TGCGCCAGCAGCTTCGACAGCCTAACCCTCCACTTT; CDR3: CASSFDSLTLHF
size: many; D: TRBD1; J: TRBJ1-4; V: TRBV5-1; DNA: TGCGCCAGCAGCTTTACAGGGGGGACTAATGAAAAACTGTTTTTT; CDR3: CASSFTGGTNEKLFF
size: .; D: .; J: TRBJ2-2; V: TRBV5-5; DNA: TGTGCCAGCAGCTTATGGACAGAGGTTACCGGGGAGCTGTTTTTT; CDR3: CASSLWTEVTGELFF
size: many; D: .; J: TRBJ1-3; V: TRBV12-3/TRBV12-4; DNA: TGTGCCAGCAGTAACGCGGGAGAGTTGAGGTTT; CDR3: CASSNAGELRF
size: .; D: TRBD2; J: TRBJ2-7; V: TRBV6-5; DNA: TGTGCCAGCAGACGGACTAGCGGGAGCGAGCAGTACTTC; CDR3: CASRRTSGSEQYF
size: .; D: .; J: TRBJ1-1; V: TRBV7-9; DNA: TGTGCCAGCAGCTTAGCTCACCCCAACACTGAAGCTTTCTTT; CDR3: CASSLAHPNTEAFF
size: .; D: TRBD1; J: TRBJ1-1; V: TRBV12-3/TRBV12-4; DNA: TGTGCCAGCAGCCGACAGGGGGGGAACACTGAAGCTTTCTTT; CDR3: CASSRQGGNTEAFF
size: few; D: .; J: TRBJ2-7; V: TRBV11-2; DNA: TGTGCCAGCAGCTTATCAACCTTGGAGCAGTACTTC; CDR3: CASSLSTLEQYF
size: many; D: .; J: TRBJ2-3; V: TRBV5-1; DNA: TGCGCCAGCAGCTTCGGGGATACTAGCACAGATACGCAGTATTTT; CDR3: CASSFGDTSTDTQYF
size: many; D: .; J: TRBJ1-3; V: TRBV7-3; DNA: TGTGCCAGCAGCTTAACCGGGGCCAGAAGAAACACCATATATTTT; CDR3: CASSLTGARRNTIYF
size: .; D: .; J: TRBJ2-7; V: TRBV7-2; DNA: TGTGCCAGCAGCTCCGGCCGGGGCCCGGCCTACGAGCAGTACTTC; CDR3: CASSSGRGPAYEQYF
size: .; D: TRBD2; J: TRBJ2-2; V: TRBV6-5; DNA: TGTGCCAGCAAGAGGGGTACTAGCGGGAACACCGGGGAGCTGTTTTTT; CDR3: CASKRGTSGNTGELFF
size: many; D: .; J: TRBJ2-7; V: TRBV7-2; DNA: TGTGCCAGCAGCGCACGTAGGAATTCCTACGAGCAGTACTTC; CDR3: CASSARRNSYEQYF